A single sample is the source of the 24 T cell receptor beta chains below, sequenced in a study of blood T cell repertoires in COVID-19. Data came from immunoSEQ multiplex PCR; TCRdb stores just in-frame clones and leaves some out. The sample holds 120,000 or so clones, roughly four fifths seen once. Material: peripheral blood. The source of these receptors is a man aged 55-75 years with acute or convalescent COVID-19.

This clone occurred once. V usage is TRBV6-6 and J usage is TRBJ2-3; 12 bases are a match to TRBD1. Germline V gene data show CDR1 as MNHNY and CDR2 as SVGAGI (reference sequence). Unmatched junction bases numbered 11, after V lost 5 bases and J lost 2 bases. There are 18 residues in the CDR3. CDR3 sequence (DNA): TGTGCCAGCAGTCCTACAGTCCCGGGACAGGGGGCCACAGATACGCAGTATTTT. It specifies CASSPTVPGQGATDTQYF.

The genes are TRBV12-5 and TRBJ2-5, with a tentative D call TRBD1 (5 bases). The CDR3 runs to 13 residues. CDR1 and CDR2 (germline): LGHNT, FRNRAP. Trimming pared 6 bases from V and 4 bases from J, leaving 12 bases between. The CDR3 loop reads CASGPGWGETQYF. CDR3 DNA sequence: TGTGCTAGTGGCCCAGGGTGGGGAGAGACCCAGTACTTC.

This chain connects TRBV19 to TRBJ2-3; TRBD2 agrees at 10 bases. Germline CDR1 is LNHDA and CDR2 is SQIVND (reference sequence). After removal of 3 bases from V and 3 bases from J, the junction contained 6 bases not matched to a gene. This CDR3 is 16 amino acids long. The CDR3 nucleotides read TGTGCCAGTAGTATCCAACTAGCGGGGTTAACAGATACGCAGTATTTT. Its translation is CASSIQLAGLTDTQYF.

This clone showed up just a few times. The gene calls are TRBV5-1 and TRBJ2-6; D is uncertain. The CDR3 consists of 15 residues. CDR1 is SGHRS and CDR2 is YFSETQ in the germline V gene. The V and J ends lost 4 bases and 0 bases respectively, with 8 bases between them. The CDR3 DNA follows: TGCGCCAGCAGCGCCCCTAGCTCTGGGGCCAACGTCCTGACTTTC. It specifies CASSAPSSGANVLTF.

This rearrangement joins TRBV7-8 to TRBJ2-4, with 7 bases identical to TRBD2. Germline V gives CDR1 SGHVS, CDR2 FQNEAQ. The CDR3 covers 16 residues. Trimming took 4 bases from V and 1 from J; bases not matched to a gene: 7. As DNA, the CDR3 is TGTGCCAGCAGCTCCGGACTAGAGGTTGCCAAAAACATTCAGTACTTC. Encoded protein: CASSSGLEVAKNIQYF.

As DNA, the CDR3 is TGTGCCAGCAGCCAAGGTCGTGCTAGCGGGGGGATCACCGGGGAGCTGTTTTTT. It yields the protein CASSQGRASGGITGELFF. The V call is TRBV4-2, the J call TRBJ2-2; 11 positions agree with TRBD2. With 1 base clipped from V and 4 bases from J, the junction kept 8 bases outside the gene matches. The V gene's germline CDR1 is LGHNA and CDR2 YNFKEQ. CDR3 length: 18 amino acids.

The chain has TRBV5-1 and TRBJ2-1, with D perhaps TRBD2 (5 bases). With 0 bases removed from V and 7 bases from J, the gap between germline ends came to 14 bases. The CDR3 runs to 15 residues. From germline, CDR1 is SGHRS and CDR2 YFSETQ. CDR3 DNA sequence: TGCGCCAGCAGCTTGGCGACTAAATACTCTAATGAGCAGTTCTTC. Translating gives CASSLATKYSNEQFF. Full variable domain (missing parts from reference TRBV5-1 and TRBJ2-1): KAGVTQTPRYLIKTRGQQVTLSCSPISGHRSVSWYQQTPGQGLQFLFEYFSETQRNKGNFPGRFSGRQFSNSRSEMNVSTLELGDSALYLCASSLATKYSNEQFFGPGTRLTVL.

This clone was detected ten times or more. The chain combines TRBV3-1 (or the pseudogene TRBV3-2) with TRBJ1-5; tentatively, D is TRBD1 (6 bases). The V gene's germline CDR1 is LGHDT and CDR2 YNNKEL (reference sequence). V gave up 1 base and J gave up 7 bases, with 17 bases separating them. The CDR3 runs 16 residues. DNA for the CDR3: TGTGCCAGCAGCCAAGGTAGGGGGTTTGATTGGCAGCCCCAGCATTTT. Its translation: CASSQGRGFDWQPQHF.

The V and J genes are TRBV11-2 and TRBJ1-2; TRBD1 aligns across 9 bases. V shed 1 base, J shed 2 bases, and the junction held 11 bases outside the gene matches. Germline V CDR1 and CDR2: SGHAT, FQNNGV. CDR3 length: 18 residues. For the CDR3, the DNA is TGTGCCAGCAGCTTAGCCGGGACAGGGCTAGGGGGGAACTATGGCTACACCTTC. It translates to CASSLAGTGLGGNYGYTF.

The chain couples TRBV2 to TRBJ1-2; D might be TRBD1 (5 bases). This CDR3 is 14 amino acids long. Germline CDR1 and CDR2: SNHLY and FYNNEI. V dropped 9 bases and J dropped 7 bases, with 21 bases sitting between them. The CDR3 region is CAREEGRNPIGYTF. DNA for the CDR3: TGTGCCAGGGAGGAGGGGCGGAACCCTATTGGCTACACCTTC.

The chain uses TRBV18 and TRBJ2-1; TRBD2 aligns across 8 bases. CDR1 KGHSH and CDR2 LQKENI come from the germline V gene. V lost 5 bases to trimming and J lost 6 bases; unmatched junction nucleotides: 9. CDR3 length: 15 residues. The CDR3 reads CASSSPSGGANEQFF. The CDR3 region has the DNA TGTGCCAGCTCATCCCCCTCCGGGGGGGCCAATGAGCAGTTCTTC.

V usage is TRBV19 and J usage is TRBJ1-6; possibly TRBD1 for D (6 bases). The CDR3 covers 17 residues. Germline CDR1 reads LNHDA; CDR2 reads SQIVND (reference sequence). The V end was cut by 5 bases, the J end by 9 bases, with 23 bases between. CDR3 sequence reads: CASSVRGGQASGSPLHF. In nucleotides, the CDR3 is TGTGCCAGTAGTGTCCGAGGGGGACAAGCGAGTGGTTCACCCCTCCACTTT.

The chain uses TRBV19 and TRBJ1-2, with D possibly being TRBD1 (5 bases). This CDR3 is built from 17 residues. V dropped 5 bases and J dropped 1 base, with 20 bases sitting between them. The germline V gene has CDR1 LNHDA and CDR2 SQIVND (reference sequence). The DNA for the CDR3 is TGTGCCAGTAGTGCCGCGGACACCCGGAGGGTTAACTATGGCTACACCTTC. It codes for CASSAADTRRVNYGYTF.

The chain uses TRBV3-1 (or the pseudogene TRBV3-2) and TRBJ2-1; possible D gene TRBD1, 6 bases. The CDR3 runs to 16 residues. Trimming left V 1 base short and J 0 bases short, with 10 bases between. The germline CDR1 and CDR2 sequences are LGHDT and YNNKEL (reference sequence). The CDR3 region is CASSQGGPSSYNEQFF. DNA for the CDR3: TGTGCCAGCAGCCAAGGGGGGCCCAGCTCCTACAATGAGCAGTTCTTC.

This rearrangement joins TRBV5-1 to TRBJ1-1; no clear D gene. V lost 5 bases and J lost 8, with 16 bases in between. Germline V gene data show CDR1 as SGHRS and CDR2 as YFSETQ. This CDR3 has 13 amino acids. The CDR3 coding sequence is TGCGCCAGCAGGTTAGGAGGGATCAAGGAAGCTTTCTTT. Protein product: CASRLGGIKEAFF.

This clone was counted only a few times. The chain combines TRBV15 with TRBJ2-1, with TRBD2 matching over 7 bases. The CDR3 consists of 15 residues. V shed 6 bases, J shed 2 bases, and the junction held 7 bases outside the gene matches. The germline V gene encodes CDR1 LNHNV and CDR2 YYDKDF (reference sequence). The CDR3 here is CATRSSGGTYNEQFF. The CDR3 bases are TGTGCCACCAGGTCTAGCGGAGGGACCTACAATGAGCAGTTCTTC.

V is TRBV29-1 and J is TRBJ1-1; 10 bases are a match to TRBD1. This CDR3 has 13 amino acids. V shed 4 bases and J 7 bases; nucleotides not matched to a gene: 6. CDR1 SQVTM and CDR2 ANQGSEA come from the germline V gene. This CDR3 reads CSVGRQGASEAFF. In nucleotides, the CDR3 is TGCAGCGTTGGTCGACAGGGGGCTAGTGAAGCTTTCTTT.

CDR3 in amino acids: CASSHTGNQPQHF. The CDR3, as DNA: TGTGCCAGCAGCCATACAGGGAATCAGCCCCAGCATTTT. This chain uses TRBV11-1 with TRBJ1-5; D might be TRBD1 (6 bases). Germline V lookup: CDR1 SGHAT, CDR2 FQDESV (reference sequence). The CDR3 loop spans 13 amino acids. The ends were cut back, 5 bases at V and 4 bases at J, with 9 bases in the middle.

This chain joins TRBV24-1 and TRBJ1-1, with 9 bases aligning to TRBD1. The V segment lost 7 bases and the J segment 3 bases; nucleotides outside the gene matches: 17. The CDR3 sequence is 18 residues long. Germline CDR1 reads KGHDR; CDR2 reads SFDVKD. The chain's CDR3 is CATSGPGTGIRGDTEAFF. The CDR3 nucleotides read TGTGCCACCAGCGGGCCCGGGACAGGGATAAGGGGCGACACTGAAGCTTTCTTT.

The chain couples TRBV25-1 to TRBJ1-4; 9 positions match TRBD1. The CDR3 is made up of 18 amino acids. Germline loops: CDR1 MGHDK, CDR2 SYGVNS. With V trimmed by 2 bases and J by 2 bases, 9 bases remained unmatched. The chain's CDR3 is CASSERDRAGWTNEKLFF. Written as DNA, the CDR3 is TGTGCCAGCAGTGAACGGGACAGGGCCGGGTGGACTAATGAAAAACTGTTTTTT.

The chain carries TRBV6-5 and TRBJ1-6; D is uncertain. This CDR3 has 12 amino acids. Trimming cost V 6 bases and J 7 bases, with 7 bases left between them. Germline-derived CDR1 and CDR2 are MNHEY and SVGAGI. CDR3 sequence: CASRELNSPLHF. The CDR3, as DNA: TGTGCCAGCAGGGAGCTGAATTCACCCCTCCACTTT.

The rearrangement uses TRBV25-1 and TRBJ2-3; 9 bases line up with TRBD2. The trim removed 7 bases at V and 3 bases at J, leaving 17 bases unmatched. The CDR3 extends over 18 amino acids. The V gene's germline CDR1 is MGHDK and CDR2 SYGVNS. As DNA, the CDR3 is TGTGCCAGCACCAACCGGTCCCGCAGGACTAGCGAGACAGATACGCAGTATTTT. Its protein is CASTNRSRRTSETDTQYF.

The chain combines TRBV7-2 with TRBJ1-1; D gene uncertain. The V gene lost 1 base and the J gene lost 4 bases, with 16 bases spanning the gap. Germline V gives CDR1 SGHTA, CDR2 FQGNSA. CDR3 length equals 16 residues. The CDR3 coding sequence is TGTGCCAGCAGCTTAGTTCCCCTGCGAGCGGGCACTGAAGCTTTCTTT. Its protein product is CASSLVPLRAGTEAFF.

This clone appeared a single time. The chain combines TRBV28 with TRBJ2-7; the match to TRBD1 covers 10 bases. CDR3 length equals 16 residues. Trimming removed 1 base from V and 6 bases from J; junction bases left unmatched: 9. The V gene's germline CDR1 is MDHEN and CDR2 SYDVKM. Here the CDR3 reads CASSLLRGQGLGEQYF. CDR3 in DNA: TGTGCCAGCAGTTTATTAAGGGGACAGGGGCTTGGCGAGCAGTACTTC.